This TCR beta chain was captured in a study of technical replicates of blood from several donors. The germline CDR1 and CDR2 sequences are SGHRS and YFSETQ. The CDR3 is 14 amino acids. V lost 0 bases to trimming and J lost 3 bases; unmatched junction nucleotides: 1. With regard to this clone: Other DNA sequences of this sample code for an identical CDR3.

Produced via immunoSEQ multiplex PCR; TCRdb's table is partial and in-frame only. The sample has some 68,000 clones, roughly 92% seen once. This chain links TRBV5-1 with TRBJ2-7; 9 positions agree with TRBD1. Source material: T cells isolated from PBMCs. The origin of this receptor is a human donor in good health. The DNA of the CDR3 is TGCGCCAGCAGCTTGGTGGGACAGGGCTACGAGCAGTACTTC. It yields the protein CASSLVGQGYEQYF.